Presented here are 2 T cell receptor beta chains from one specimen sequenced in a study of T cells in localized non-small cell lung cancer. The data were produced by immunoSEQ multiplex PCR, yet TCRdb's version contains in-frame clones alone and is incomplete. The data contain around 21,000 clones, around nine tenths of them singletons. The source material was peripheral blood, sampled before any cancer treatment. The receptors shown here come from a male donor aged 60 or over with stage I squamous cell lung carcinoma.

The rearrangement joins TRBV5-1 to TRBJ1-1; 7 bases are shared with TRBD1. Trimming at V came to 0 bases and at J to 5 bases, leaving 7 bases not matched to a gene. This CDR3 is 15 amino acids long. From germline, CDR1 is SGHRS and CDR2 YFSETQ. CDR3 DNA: TGCGCCAGCAGCTTGGACCCGGAGGGGGCAACTGAAGCTTTCTTT. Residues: CASSLDPEGATEAFF.

Here the CDR3 DNA reads TGCGCCAGCAGCTTGGGGGGCGGGACACTGAACTACGAGCAGTACTTC. The encoded protein is CASSLGGGTLNYEQYF. J is TRBJ2-7 and V is TRBV5-1; D may be TRBD1 or TRBD2 (6 bases each). CDR3 length: 16 amino acids. V shed 0 bases and J shed 3 bases, with 16 bases lying between them. Germline CDR1 reads SGHRS; CDR2 reads YFSETQ.